Below, 18 T cell receptor beta chains from the same sample are listed, as sequenced in a study of CD8 T cells in ankylosing spondylitis. Each CDR3 protein is one row after TCRdb ran MiXCR on the 5' RACE reads. The data contain approximately 60,000 distinct CDR3 sequences, roughly 6.1% of them singletons. Sample: synovial fluid, either unsorted or a sorted T cell fraction (not recorded which). All receptors derive from a male donor with ankylosing spondylitis.

This clonotype occurred a few times. The chain has TRBV6-1 and TRBJ1-2, with D possibly matching TRBD1 (5 bases). V was pared by 9 bases and J by 7 bases, with 18 bases between. CDR1 MNHNS and CDR2 SASEGT come from the germline V gene. The CDR3 extends over 13 amino acids. The CDR3 spells CASATARWSGYTF. The CDR3 region has the DNA TGTGCCAGTGCGACAGCCCGGTGGAGTGGCTACACCTTC.

The rearrangement joins TRBV28 to TRBJ2-5; D possibly matches TRBD1 or TRBD2 (5 bases each). The CDR3 totals 12 residues. Germline CDR1 is MDHEN and CDR2 is SYDVKM. V shed 7 bases and J shed 4 bases, with 10 bases lying between them. The CDR3 nucleotides read TGTGCCAGCAACGAGGGGTTAGAGACCCAGTACTTC. Its protein is CASNEGLETQYF. Full variable domain (missing parts from reference TRBV28 and TRBJ2-5): DVKVTQSSRYLVKRTGEKVFLECVQDMDHENMFWYRQDPGLGLRLIYFSYDVKMKEKGDIPEGYSVSREKKERFSLILESASTNQTSMYLCASNEGLETQYFGPGTRLLVL.

This rearrangement joins TRBV19 to TRBJ1-5, with no clear D. Germline CDR1 and CDR2: LNHDA and SQIVND (reference sequence). The CDR3 is made up of 16 amino acids. V was trimmed by 7 bases and J by 6 bases, leaving 22 bases between them. The CDR3 nucleotides are TGTGCCAGTACCGCCCAAGGCCGAGTGGTGGGTCAGCCCCAGCATTTT. Translating gives CASTAQGRVVGQPQHF. The whole variable domain, filled in from reference TRBV19 and TRBJ1-5, reads DGGITQSPKYLFRKEGQNVTLSCEQNLNHDAMYWYRQDPGQGLRLIYYSQIVNDFQKGDIAEGYSVSREKKESFPLTVTSAQKNPTAFYLCASTAQGRVVGQPQHFGDGTRLSIL.

This clonotype was counted a few times. The chain carries TRBV3-1 and TRBJ1-6; unclear D gene. This CDR3 spans 14 amino acids. Germline loops: CDR1 LGHDT, CDR2 YNNKEL (reference sequence). Trimming removed 5 bases from V and 8 bases from J, with 13 bases in between. CDR3 in DNA: TGTGCCAGCAGCTCCGGGCCCCATGATTCACCCCTCCACTTT. Amino acids: CASSSGPHDSPLHF.

This clonotype was found a few times. The chain is built from TRBV28 and TRBJ1-2; possible D gene TRBD1, 5 bases. Germline V CDR1 and CDR2: MDHEN, SYDVKM. The CDR3 has 14 amino acids. Trimming pared 6 bases from V and 4 bases from J, leaving 15 bases between. Here the CDR3 DNA reads TGTGCCAGCAGACGGGACCCCGGAGGCTATGGCTACACCTTC. Amino acid sequence: CASRRDPGGYGYTF.

This clonotype was recorded a few times. The chain joins TRBV20-1 to TRBJ2-7; TRBD2 agrees at 12 bases. Germline trimming cut 0 bases from V and 4 bases from J; bases unmatched to any gene: 7. The V gene's germline CDR1 is DFQATT and CDR2 SNEGSKA (reference sequence). CDR3 length: 16 amino acids. The CDR3 coding sequence is TGCAGTGCTAGAGATCTTAAAGGACTAGCGGGATACGAGCAGTACTTC. Amino acids: CSARDLKGLAGYEQYF.

Only a few counts were recorded for this clonotype. This sequence joins TRBV7-2 and TRBJ2-7, with D perhaps matching TRBD1 or TRBD2 (6 bases each). Trimming shortened V by 8 bases and J by 7 bases, and 18 bases separated the two germline ends. The CDR3 has 13 amino acids. The V gene's germline CDR1 is SGHTA and CDR2 FQGNSA. The CDR3, as DNA: TGTGCCAGCGGTGGAGTCGGAGGGGGAGAGCAGTACTTC. Amino acid sequence: CASGGVGGGEQYF.

This clonotype was recorded a few times. The V and J genes are TRBV6-1 and TRBJ1-3, with TRBD1 as a possible D gene (5 bases). CDR1 is MNHNS and CDR2 is SASEGT in the germline V gene. This CDR3 region has 16 residues. V dropped 2 bases and J dropped 1 base, with 12 bases sitting between them. As DNA, the CDR3 is TGTGCCAGCAGTGAACCAGGGCGAGGATCTGGAAACACCATATATTTT. It codes for CASSEPGRGSGNTIYF.

A few counts support this clonotype. The chain employs TRBV18 and TRBJ1-4, with TRBD1 matching over 7 bases. The CDR3 runs to 13 residues. Trimming cost V 4 bases and J 5 bases; bases outside gene matches: 1. Germline values: CDR1 KGHSH, CDR2 LQKENI. CDR3 amino acids: CASSLDRNEKLFF. CDR3 coding DNA: TGTGCCAGCTCACTGGACAGGAATGAAAAACTGTTTTTT.

The J gene is TRBJ2-3, the V gene TRBV12-3 or TRBV12-4; D possibly matches TRBD1 or TRBD2 (5 bases each). The V end lost 9 bases, the J end lost 5 bases, and 24 bases lay between the germline ends. This CDR3 comprises 16 residues. The CDR3, as DNA: TGTGCCAGTGAAATCCTCGGCCGCTCGAGGGGAGATACGCAGTATTTT. It yields the protein CASEILGRSRGDTQYF.

The V gene is TRBV7-2, the J gene TRBJ1-1; weak D call: TRBD1 (6 bases). Trimming pared 3 bases from V and 0 bases from J, leaving 11 bases between. The germline V gene encodes CDR1 SGHTA and CDR2 FQGNSA. The CDR3 is made up of 15 amino acids. The CDR3 loop is CASSFDRTLNTEAFF. The CDR3 DNA reads as TGTGCCAGCAGCTTCGACAGGACCTTGAACACTGAAGCTTTCTTT.

This clonotype has a count of ten or more. The chain has TRBV7-7 and TRBJ2-1; D unresolved. The V gene's germline CDR1 is SSHAT and CDR2 FNYEAQ (reference sequence). The CDR3 length is 13 residues. Deletions cut 2 bases from V and 10 bases from J, with 12 bases between. The CDR3 DNA is TGTGCCAGCAGCTTATCCGCGGCTAGGGAGCAGTTCTTC. This encodes CASSLSAAREQFF.

This clonotype has ten or more counts. The rearrangement uses TRBV12-3 or TRBV12-4 and TRBJ2-1; D not certain. V was pared by 3 bases and J by 6 bases, with 15 bases between. The CDR3 is 15 amino acids. CDR3 sequence (DNA): TGTGCCAGCAGTTTGTTGGCTAGTCCAGGCAATGAGCAGTTCTTC. Its protein product is CASSLLASPGNEQFF.

J is TRBJ2-1 and V is TRBV27; D remains unclear. The CDR3 length is 14 residues. CDR1 is MNHEY and CDR2 is SMNVEV in the germline V gene (reference sequence). Deletions cut 6 bases from V and 5 bases from J, with 14 bases between. CDR3 DNA: TGTGCCAGCAGGGTTAAGGGTATGCACAATGAGCAGTTCTTC. Its translation: CASRVKGMHNEQFF.

This clonotype was detected only a few times. The rearrangement joins TRBV7-3 to TRBJ2-1; 15 nucleotides align to TRBD2. The CDR3 sequence is 19 residues long. Germline CDR1 SGHTA, CDR2 FQGTGA. The V segment lost 2 bases and the J segment 4 bases; nucleotides outside the gene matches: 9. CDR3 bases: TGTGCCAGCAGCTTATACGGCGGGACTAGCGGGAGGAGATACAATGAGCAGTTCTTC. Protein sequence: CASSLYGGTSGRRYNEQFF.

V gene TRBV20-1 combines with J gene TRBJ1-2, with a weak D call TRBD1 (5 bases). The V and J ends lost 3 bases and 6 bases respectively, with 17 bases between them. The CDR3 contains 14 residues. Germline CDR1 is DFQATT and CDR2 is SNEGSKA (reference sequence). Here the CDR3 DNA reads TGCAGTGCTAGTCGTCCGAGTATAGGGGATGGCTACACCTTC. It is translated as CSASRPSIGDGYTF.

This clonotype was seen at least ten times. The chain employs TRBV7-2 and TRBJ2-4; tentatively, D is TRBD1 (5 bases). The germline V gene has CDR1 SGHTA and CDR2 FQGNSA. The V end lost 1 base, the J end lost 6 bases, and 13 bases lay between the germline ends. The CDR3 is 15 amino acids. The CDR3 reads CASSLDWGDGNIQYF. CDR3 bases: TGTGCCAGCAGCTTAGACTGGGGCGACGGAAACATTCAGTACTTC.

This clonotype was counted only a few times. CDR3 sequence: CASSWAGQMNTEAFF. CDR3 coding DNA: TGTGCCAGCAGCTGGGCAGGACAGATGAACACTGAAGCTTTCTTT. J is TRBJ1-1 and V is TRBV5-4; D perhaps matches TRBD1 (6 bases). Germline V lookup: CDR1 SGHNT, CDR2 YYREEE (reference sequence). V dropped 3 bases and J dropped 0 bases, with 12 bases sitting between them. The CDR3 spans 15 residues.